This record looks at one T cell receptor beta chain sequence and its context. As handled by the study authors: Amplified reference gene primers provided the basis for estimating nucleated cell counts. Clones were sequenced by immunoSEQ multiplex PCR, and TCRdb holds only the in-frame ones, with some missing. V, J and clone size reflect that table, while D and trimming were determined from the DNA. This sample has approximately 150,000 clones, with about 81% found just once. This record belongs to a study of blood T cell repertoires in COVID-19. Study context: Material from acute and convalescent COVID-19 was sourced from the United States, Italy and Spain.

J was trimmed by 7 bases and V by 5 bases; bases with no gene match: 5. In germline, CDR1 is PRHDT, CDR2 FYEKMQ (reference sequence). This CDR3 is 13 amino acids long. The source is a man in his 60s with active or convalescent COVID-19. The material sequenced was peripheral blood. The chain employs TRBV13 and TRBJ1-1, with 9 bases lining up with TRBD1. CDR3 amino acids: CASSPGTGLEAFF. The CDR3 nucleotides are TGTGCCAGCAGCCCTGGGACAGGGCTTGAAGCTTTCTTT.